This TCR beta chain comes out of a study of T cells in Graves' hyperthyroidism and ophthalmopathy. Authors of the study amplified TCR beta CDR3 regions from RNA transcripts. Carried out on the TCR CDR3, a first-round RT-PCR used the HTBI primer set. TCRdb passed the multiplex PCR reads through MiXCR, listing each CDR3 protein once. The sample holds around 400,000 distinct CDR3 sequences, approximately 14% seen once. The table lists this clonotype with many counts. The antigen remains undetermined. The V end was cut by 3 bases, the J end by 5 bases, with 8 bases between. The CDR3 is made up of 13 amino acids. Germline-derived CDR1 and CDR2 are MNHEY and SMNVEV (reference sequence). The study's findings and limits: Blood held most thyroid clonotypes expanded above 0.001 frequency.

Input material: blood. The source of this sequence is a young woman with Graves' hyperthyroidism that later progressed to Graves' ophthalmopathy. J is TRBJ1-5 and V is TRBV27, with D unclear. The CDR3 DNA is TGTGCCAGCAGTTTCGCGTTGGATCAGCCCCAGCATTTT. It encodes CASSFALDQPQHF.